Listed here are 27 T cell receptor beta chains from one sample, sequenced in a study of neoadjuvant anti-PD-1 for oral cavity cancer. Generated by immunoSEQ multiplex PCR, the TCRdb table keeps only in-frame clones and is missing some. The sample includes 40,000 to 50,000 clones, approximately 80% of them seen just once. Time point in this sample: after neoadjuvant nivolumab, at surgical resection. Sequencing used PBMCs, obtained after nivolumab (anti-PD-1) treatment. All receptors derive from a person aged 35-79 years with oral cavity squamous cell carcinoma.

The chain combines TRBV28 with TRBJ2-5; TRBD2 agrees at 7 bases. The junction had 9 bases not matched to a gene; V was cut back by 8 bases and J by 6 bases. The CDR3 runs 13 residues. Germline CDR1 reads MDHEN; CDR2 reads SYDVKM. The DNA for the CDR3 is TGTGCCAGCGGTACAGCGGGGCTCAAGACCCAGTACTTC. The encoded protein is CASGTAGLKTQYF.

CDR3: CASMRGSTDTQYF. The CDR3, as DNA: TGCGCCAGCATGCGGGGGAGCACAGATACGCAGTATTTT. The rearrangement uses TRBV5-1 and TRBJ2-3, with 7 bases fitting TRBD2. V lost 6 bases to trimming and J lost 0 bases; unmatched junction nucleotides: 1. Looked up from germline, CDR1 is SGHRS and CDR2 is YFSETQ. The CDR3 is made up of 13 amino acids.

The chain recombines TRBV5-1 with TRBJ1-5, with 7 bases identical to TRBD1. Germline-derived CDR1 and CDR2 are SGHRS and YFSETQ. The CDR3 totals 15 residues. V lost 0 bases, J lost 6 bases, and 6 bases stayed unmatched. The CDR3, as DNA: TGCGCCAGCAGCTTGGAGGGGGCGCAGGGTCAGCCCCAGCATTTT. Residues: CASSLEGAQGQPQHF.

The chain employs TRBV5-4 and TRBJ2-3, with 8 bases identical to TRBD2. Germline values: CDR1 SGHNT, CDR2 YYREEE (reference sequence). V was pared by 0 bases and J by 2 bases, with 2 bases of the junction left unmatched. This CDR3 is built from 15 residues. This chain's CDR3 is CASSLELAVTDTQYF. The CDR3 bases are TGTGCCAGCAGCTTGGAACTAGCGGTCACAGATACGCAGTATTTT.

This clone has just a few counts. The V call is TRBV5-5, the J call TRBJ2-1; D gene uncertain. V lost 1 base to trimming and J lost 9 bases, with 8 bases between them. The CDR3 loop spans 12 amino acids. Germline assignment: CDR1 SGHKS and CDR2 YYEKEE (reference sequence). As DNA, the CDR3 is TGTGCCAGCAGCTTGAATGGGCTTGAGCAGTTCTTC. Translating gives CASSLNGLEQFF.

This clone showed up just a few times. The chain combines TRBV6-4 with TRBJ1-1; TRBD1 matches 11 bases. The V and J ends lost 7 bases and 6 bases, in that order; junction bases with no gene match: 7. Looked up from germline, CDR1 is MRHNA and CDR2 is SNTAGT. This CDR3 spans 14 amino acids. In nucleotides, the CDR3 is TGTGCCAGCATGGACAGGGGGCGAAGCGCTGAAGCTTTCTTT. Protein product: CASMDRGRSAEAFF.

The CDR3 sequence is CASSQPLDGDTGELFF. In DNA, the CDR3 is TGCGCCAGCAGCCAACCCCTGGACGGGGACACCGGGGAGCTGTTTTTT. This rearrangement joins TRBV4-1 to TRBJ2-2; a possible D gene is TRBD2 (5 bases). CDR3 size: 16 residues. Trimming cost V 2 bases and J 3 bases, with 13 bases left between them. The V gene's germline CDR1 is MGHRA and CDR2 YSYEKL.

V and J are TRBV7-2 and TRBJ1-1; D might be TRBD1 (6 bases). Germline V CDR1 and CDR2: SGHTA, FQGNSA. V lost 4 bases, J lost 6 bases, and 12 bases lay in between. The CDR3 has 13 residues. The CDR3 nucleotides read TGTGCCAGCAGCTCCGGGTCAGGGGCTGAAGCTTTCTTT. The encoded protein is CASSSGSGAEAFF.

V and J are TRBV27 and TRBJ1-1, with 7 bases matching TRBD1. Unmatched junction bases numbered 6, after V lost 6 bases and J lost 5 bases. Germline V gene sequence: CDR1 MNHEY, CDR2 SMNVEV (reference sequence). This CDR3 contains 13 residues. The CDR3 spells CASRYRGGTEAFF. In DNA form, the CDR3 reads TGTGCCAGCAGATACAGGGGAGGGACTGAAGCTTTCTTT.

The gene calls are TRBV19 and TRBJ2-1; 15 bases align to TRBD2. Germline CDR1 LNHDA, CDR2 SQIVND (reference sequence). This CDR3 spans 18 amino acids. Trimming cost V 3 bases and J 0 bases; bases outside gene matches: 3. Here the CDR3 DNA reads TGTGCCAGTAGTATCGGGACTAGCGGGGGGAGCTCCTACAATGAGCAGTTCTTC. This translates into CASSIGTSGGSSYNEQFF.

This chain connects TRBV6-5 to TRBJ1-1, with a tentative D call TRBD1 (5 bases). Germline values: CDR1 MNHEY, CDR2 SVGAGI. This CDR3 has 15 residues. Trimming stripped 6 bases from V and 1 base from J, with 15 bases between. The CDR3 protein is CASREQVLGNTEAFF. The CDR3 coding sequence is TGTGCCAGCAGGGAACAGGTCCTAGGGAACACTGAAGCTTTCTTT.

The chain is built from TRBV9 and TRBJ1-1; D unclear. Trimming stripped 0 bases from V and 1 base from J, with 4 bases between. There are 13 residues in the CDR3. Looked up from germline, CDR1 is SGDLS and CDR2 is YYNGEE. The CDR3 nucleotides read TGTGCCAGCAGCGTAGACCAGAACACTGAAGCTTTCTTT. This codes for CASSVDQNTEAFF.

The chain links TRBV10-2 to TRBJ1-5, with D unclear. The V gene's germline CDR1 is WSHSY and CDR2 SAAADI. V was cut by 0 bases and J by 0 bases, with 6 bases left in between. The length of the CDR3 is 15 residues. The CDR3 DNA is TGCGCCAGCAGTGAGTCGGCAAATAGCAATCAGCCCCAGCATTTT. It is translated as CASSESANSNQPQHF.

This chain connects TRBV6-6 to TRBJ1-1, with D uncertain. Germline assignment: CDR1 MNHNY and CDR2 SVGAGI (reference sequence). The CDR3 is 14 residues long. With 1 base removed from V and 5 bases from J, the gap between germline ends came to 11 bases. CDR3 in amino acids: CASSYLGGETEAFF. CDR3 in DNA: TGTGCCAGCAGTTACTTGGGAGGCGAGACTGAAGCTTTCTTT.

This clone appeared once. V and J are TRBV2 and TRBJ1-5; D is possibly TRBD1 (5 bases). V shed 7 bases and J shed 4 bases, with 11 bases lying between them. Germline CDR1 and CDR2: SNHLY and FYNNEI. The CDR3 runs to 13 residues. The CDR3 bases are TGTGCCAGCAAATATGGGACTAATCAGCCCCAGCATTTT. Its translation: CASKYGTNQPQHF.

The gene calls are TRBV5-5 and TRBJ1-5; 7 positions agree with TRBD1. Per germline, CDR1 SGHKS and CDR2 YYEKEE (reference sequence). V lost 4 bases to trimming and J lost 7 bases; unmatched junction nucleotides: 11. The CDR3 covers 15 residues. The CDR3: CASSAGQTIGQPQHF. The CDR3, as DNA: TGTGCCAGCAGCGCGGGACAGACCATCGGCCAGCCCCAGCATTTT. Drawing the rest from reference TRBV5-5 and TRBJ1-5, the complete variable domain is DAGVTQSPTHLIKTRGQQVTLRCSPISGHKSVSWYQQVLGQGPQFIFQYYEKEERGRGNFPDRFSARQFPNYSSELNVNALLLGDSALYLCASSAGQTIGQPQHFGDGTRLSIL.

V and J are TRBV7-6 and TRBJ1-3; 7 bases are a match to TRBD1. The CDR3 is 16 amino acids. After removal of 6 bases from V and 0 bases from J, the junction contained 8 bases not matched to a gene. Germline assignment: CDR1 SGHVS and CDR2 FNYEAQ. The CDR3 here is CASSAGGTASGNTIYF. The CDR3 nucleotides are TGTGCCAGCAGTGCAGGGGGGACCGCCTCTGGAAACACCATATATTTT.

The J gene is TRBJ1-3, the V gene TRBV5-1; weak D call: TRBD1 (6 bases). Germline V gene lookup returns CDR1 SGHRS and CDR2 YFSETQ. CDR3 length: 18 amino acids. Trimming shortened V by 0 bases and J by 0 bases, and 16 bases separated the two germline ends. The CDR3 DNA is TGCGCCAGCAGCTTGGTGGCGGGGGCGACCACCTCTGGAAACACCATATATTTT. This translates into CASSLVAGATTSGNTIYF.

V is TRBV28 and J is TRBJ1-1, with a possible D match to TRBD1 (5 bases). Germline V CDR1 and CDR2: MDHEN, SYDVKM. V lost 8 bases and J lost 4, with 23 bases in between. This CDR3 region has 16 residues. The CDR3: CASRLRAQAGFTEAFF. The CDR3 DNA is TGTGCCAGCCGCCTCCGAGCCCAGGCAGGGTTCACTGAAGCTTTCTTT. Supplemented by reference TRBV28 and TRBJ1-1, the full variable domain reads DVKVTQSSRYLVKRTGEKVFLECVQDMDHENMFWYRQDPGLGLRLIYFSYDVKMKEKGDIPEGYSVSREKKERFSLILESASTNQTSMYLCASRLRAQAGFTEAFFGQGTRLTVV.

This clone was found a few times. This chain links TRBV6-1 with TRBJ1-1, with D hard to call. The CDR3 spans 12 residues. The V and J ends lost 3 bases and 10 bases respectively, with 12 bases between them. Germline V gene lookup returns CDR1 MNHNS and CDR2 SASEGT. This chain's CDR3 is CASSDTWVGAFF. CDR3 nucleotides: TGTGCCAGCAGTGACACCTGGGTTGGAGCTTTCTTT.

Here the CDR3 DNA reads TGTGCCAGCGGAGACAGGGCGGGCGGAGTCACAGATACGCAGTATTTT. Protein product: CASGDRAGGVTDTQYF. The J gene is TRBJ2-3, the V gene TRBV27, with TRBD1 identical over 7 bases. CDR3 size: 16 residues. After removal of 8 bases from V and 2 bases from J, the junction contained 13 bases not matched to a gene. CDR1 is MNHEY and CDR2 is SMNVEV in the germline V gene (reference sequence).

The CDR3 nucleotides are TGTGCCAGCAGCCTAGAGGGTCCTCTAAACGAGCAGTACTTC. Translation: CASSLEGPLNEQYF. The chain couples TRBV7-2 to TRBJ2-7; D is possibly TRBD2 (5 bases). Trimming removed 5 bases from V and 5 bases from J, with 16 bases in between. There are 14 residues in the CDR3. Germline CDR1 and CDR2: SGHTA and FQGNSA.

J is TRBJ1-6 and V is TRBV14, with D uncertain. V lost 4 bases to trimming and J lost 7 bases, with 8 bases between them. CDR3 length: 13 amino acids. Looked up from germline, CDR1 is SGHDN and CDR2 is FVKESK. CDR3 loop: CASSPGPNSPLHF. In DNA form, the CDR3 reads TGTGCCAGCAGCCCCGGACCGAATTCACCCCTCCACTTT.

V usage is TRBV28 and J usage is TRBJ1-4; D remains unclear. The CDR3 sequence is 12 residues long. Between the trimmed V and J ends, which lost 7 bases and 5 bases, there was a span of 8 bases. Germline CDR1 reads MDHEN; CDR2 reads SYDVKM. Here the CDR3 reads CASTRQNEKLFF. CDR3 bases: TGTGCCAGCACACGGCAAAATGAAAAACTGTTTTTT.

This clone appeared a few times. The rearrangement joins TRBV10-1 to TRBJ1-2, with D maybe TRBD1 (5 bases). This CDR3 is 13 amino acids long. Germline CDR1 is WNHNN and CDR2 is SYGVQD (reference sequence). V lost 0 bases, J lost 5 bases, and 7 bases lay in between. The CDR3 region has the DNA TGCGCCAGCAGTGAGTCCAGGGAATATGGCTACACCTTC. Its translation: CASSESREYGYTF.

This chain uses TRBV20-1 with TRBJ1-2; D is unclear. The ends were cut back, 7 bases at V and 8 bases at J, with 5 bases in the middle. The CDR3 consists of 8 residues. Germline CDR1 is DFQATT and CDR2 is SNEGSKA (reference sequence). The CDR3 loop is CSVYGYTF. The CDR3 nucleotides read TGCAGTGTATACGGCTACACCTTC.

J is TRBJ2-2 and V is TRBV2; TRBD1 agrees at 11 bases. Germline trimming cut 5 bases from V and 4 bases from J; bases unmatched to any gene: 6. Germline lookup yields CDR1 SNHLY and CDR2 FYNNEI. The CDR3 length is 16 residues. The CDR3 loop reads CASSPDRGLGTGELFF. CDR3 nucleotides: TGTGCCAGCAGTCCGGACAGGGGGCTAGGCACCGGGGAGCTGTTTTTT.